Listed below are T cell receptor beta chains from one sample, sequenced in a study of T cells in Graves' hyperthyroidism and ophthalmopathy. MiXCR, applied by TCRdb to the multiplex PCR reads, yields one record per CDR3 protein. The profile shows some 420,000 distinct CDR3 sequences, around 15% of them singletons. Sequencing was performed on blood. Source of these receptors: a woman between 18 and 29 years old with Graves' hyperthyroidism. Each CDR3 is given with its conserved first and last residue. Fields, in order: CDR3 protein, CDR3 DNA, D gene, clone size, V gene, J gene. The D gene is left open where the match is weak. Rows give clone size only sometimes, using once, few, many, or a class for an expanded clone.

CDR3aa: CASSLEDPRSGYTF
CDR3nt: TGTGCCAGCAGCTTAGAGGACCCACGGTCTGGCTACACCTTC
d_gene: -
abundance: many
v_gene: TRBV11-2
j_gene: TRBJ1-2

CDR3aa: CASSSPSGSPDTQYF
CDR3nt: TGTGCCAGCAGTTCCCCCAGCGGGAGCCCCGATACGCAGTATTTT
d_gene: TRBD2
abundance: many
v_gene: TRBV28
j_gene: TRBJ2-3

CDR3aa: CASSLVAGENTIYF
CDR3nt: TGTGCCAGCAGCTTGGTGGCAGGGGAAAACACCATATATTTT
d_gene: -
abundance: few
v_gene: TRBV5-6
j_gene: TRBJ1-3

CDR3aa: CASSPIGGGGELFF
CDR3nt: TGTGCTAGCAGCCCCATCGGGGGAGGCGGGGAGCTGTTTTTT
d_gene: -
abundance: -
v_gene: TRBV7-7
j_gene: TRBJ2-2

CDR3aa: CSAVLGGTNYGYTF
CDR3nt: TGCAGCGCGGTTCTTGGGGGGACTAACTATGGCTACACCTTC
d_gene: -
abundance: many
v_gene: TRBV29-1
j_gene: TRBJ1-2

CDR3aa: CASSYDSLYGYTF
CDR3nt: TGTGCCAGCAGTTACGACAGCCTCTATGGCTACACCTTC
d_gene: -
abundance: many
v_gene: TRBV6-5
j_gene: TRBJ1-2

CDR3aa: CASSLGTSGRETQYF
CDR3nt: TGCGCCAGCAGCTTGGGGACTAGCGGGAGGGAGACCCAGTACTTC
d_gene: TRBD2
abundance: few
v_gene: TRBV5-1
j_gene: TRBJ2-5

CDR3aa: CATSDNGRWGTEAFF
CDR3nt: TGTGCCACCAGTGACAACGGCCGTTGGGGAACTGAAGCTTTCTTT
d_gene: -
abundance: many
v_gene: TRBV24-1
j_gene: TRBJ1-1

CDR3aa: CASSPRDLEGGQYF
CDR3nt: TGTGCCAGCAGCCCACGGGATTTAGAAGGAGGGCAGTACTTC
d_gene: -
abundance: -
v_gene: TRBV3-1
j_gene: TRBJ2-7

CDR3aa: CASSEGTGRWTEAFF
CDR3nt: TGTGCCAGCAGCGAGGGGACAGGGCGATGGACTGAAGCTTTCTTT
d_gene: TRBD1
abundance: -
v_gene: TRBV9
j_gene: TRBJ1-1

CDR3aa: CASTPQGLNEQFF
CDR3nt: TGCGCCAGCACCCCCCAAGGTCTAAATGAGCAGTTCTTC
d_gene: -
abundance: -
v_gene: TRBV5-1
j_gene: TRBJ2-1

CDR3aa: CATLDSGTAGDQYF
CDR3nt: TGTGCCACCCTAGATAGCGGGACCGCTGGGGACCAGTACTTC
d_gene: TRBD2
abundance: few
v_gene: TRBV15
j_gene: TRBJ2-5

CDR3aa: CASSSRGIVEAFF
CDR3nt: TGTGCCAGCAGCTCACGGGGGATAGTCGAAGCTTTCTTT
d_gene: -
abundance: many
v_gene: TRBV5-8
j_gene: TRBJ1-1

CDR3aa: CAWSALVIQETQYF
CDR3nt: TGTGCCTGGAGTGCCCTTGTGATCCAAGAGACCCAGTACTTC
d_gene: -
abundance: many
v_gene: TRBV30
j_gene: TRBJ2-5

CDR3aa: CASTSVAGGPRSSEQYF
CDR3nt: TGTGCCAGCACTTCCGTAGCGGGAGGGCCGAGGTCGAGTGAGCAGTACTTC
d_gene: TRBD2
abundance: many
v_gene: TRBV11-2
j_gene: TRBJ2-7

CDR3aa: CASRTGQPMNTEAFF
CDR3nt: TGTGCCAGTAGGACCGGACAGCCGATGAACACTGAAGCTTTCTTT
d_gene: -
abundance: few
v_gene: TRBV19
j_gene: TRBJ1-1

CDR3aa: CATSRVGEFNEQFF
CDR3nt: TGTGCCACCAGCAGAGTGGGGGAGTTCAATGAGCAGTTCTTC
d_gene: -
abundance: few
v_gene: TRBV15
j_gene: TRBJ2-1

CDR3aa: CASSLVKGQDNSPLHF
CDR3nt: TGTGCCAGCAGTTTAGTTAAGGGACAGGATAATTCACCCCTCCACTTT
d_gene: TRBD1
abundance: -
v_gene: TRBV28
j_gene: TRBJ1-6

CDR3aa: CASSSQVNTGELFF
CDR3nt: TGCGCCAGCAGCTCCCAGGTTAACACCGGGGAGCTGTTTTTT
d_gene: -
abundance: few
v_gene: TRBV5-1
j_gene: TRBJ2-2

CDR3aa: CASSSGVSYEQYF
CDR3nt: TGTGCCAGCAGCTCGGGCGTATCCTACGAGCAGTACTTC
d_gene: -
abundance: many
v_gene: TRBV7-9
j_gene: TRBJ2-7

CDR3aa: CSANGLAGDETQYF
CDR3nt: TGCAGTGCTAACGGACTAGCGGGAGACGAGACCCAGTACTTC
d_gene: TRBD2
abundance: -
v_gene: TRBV20-1
j_gene: TRBJ2-5

CDR3aa: CASSISGSNYNEQFF
CDR3nt: TGTGCCAGTAGTATATCAGGGAGCAACTACAATGAGCAGTTCTTC
d_gene: -
abundance: few
v_gene: TRBV19
j_gene: TRBJ2-1

CDR3aa: CASSVLAGARNEQFF
CDR3nt: TGTGCCAGTAGTGTACTAGCGGGAGCTCGTAATGAGCAGTTCTTC
d_gene: TRBD2
abundance: few
v_gene: TRBV19
j_gene: TRBJ2-1

CDR3aa: CASSHDSTEQFF
CDR3nt: TGTGCCAGCAGCCACGACAGTACTGAGCAGTTCTTC
d_gene: -
abundance: many
v_gene: TRBV13
j_gene: TRBJ2-1

CDR3aa: CASSPFPGRIKHEQYF
CDR3nt: TGTGCCAGCAGTCCCTTCCCCGGGAGGATCAAGCACGAGCAGTACTTC
d_gene: TRBD2
abundance: many
v_gene: TRBV27
j_gene: TRBJ2-7

CDR3aa: CASSDSTGGDHQPQHF
CDR3nt: TGTGCCAGCAGTGATTCAACAGGGGGTGACCATCAGCCCCAGCATTTT
d_gene: TRBD1
abundance: many
v_gene: TRBV2
j_gene: TRBJ1-5

CDR3aa: CAGLRGTTPGELFF
CDR3nt: TGTGCCGGATTAAGGGGGACTACTCCCGGGGAGCTGTTTTTT
d_gene: -
abundance: -
v_gene: TRBV2
j_gene: TRBJ2-2

CDR3aa: CASSDGLANYEQFF
CDR3nt: TGTGCCAGCAGTGACGGACTAGCGAACTATGAGCAGTTCTTC
d_gene: TRBD2
abundance: few
v_gene: TRBV6-2/TRBV6-3
j_gene: TRBJ2-1

CDR3aa: CASSATGAGGNTIYF
CDR3nt: TGTGCCAGCAGCGCGACAGGCGCGGGTGGAAACACCATATATTTT
d_gene: -
abundance: -
v_gene: TRBV3-1
j_gene: TRBJ1-3

CDR3aa: CASSLSGVTRDGFTEAFF
CDR3nt: TGTGCCAGCAGTTTATCGGGAGTTACCAGGGATGGATTCACTGAAGCTTTCTTT
d_gene: -
abundance: -
v_gene: TRBV12-3/TRBV12-4
j_gene: TRBJ1-1

CDR3aa: CASSPLGGTTDTQYF
CDR3nt: TGTGCCAGCAGCCCCTTAGGAGGGACCACAGATACGCAGTATTTT
d_gene: -
abundance: -
v_gene: TRBV7-9
j_gene: TRBJ2-3

CDR3aa: CASSLRAQETQYF
CDR3nt: TGTGCCAGCAGCTTACGGGCACAAGAGACCCAGTACTTC
d_gene: -
abundance: -
v_gene: TRBV7-9
j_gene: TRBJ2-5

CDR3aa: CASSYKEGGGEQYF
CDR3nt: TGTGCCAGCAGTTACAAGGAAGGGGGGGGCGAGCAGTACTTC
d_gene: -
abundance: many
v_gene: TRBV6-5
j_gene: TRBJ2-7

CDR3aa: CASSKDRNTEAFF
CDR3nt: TGTGCCAGCAGCAAGGACAGAAACACTGAAGCTTTCTTT
d_gene: -
abundance: many
v_gene: TRBV11-3
j_gene: TRBJ1-1

CDR3aa: CASSLVPGGSEGNEQFF
CDR3nt: TGTGCCAGCAGCTTAGTTCCCGGCGGGAGTGAAGGGAATGAGCAGTTCTTC
d_gene: TRBD2
abundance: many
v_gene: TRBV11-1
j_gene: TRBJ2-1

CDR3aa: CATRGENQETQYF
CDR3nt: TGTGCCACGCGCGGAGAGAACCAAGAGACCCAGTACTTC
d_gene: -
abundance: many
v_gene: TRBV10-3
j_gene: TRBJ2-5

CDR3aa: CAWNRFSGAGELFF
CDR3nt: TGTGCCTGGAACCGCTTTAGCGGGGCCGGGGAGCTGTTTTTT
d_gene: TRBD2
abundance: many
v_gene: TRBV30
j_gene: TRBJ2-2

CDR3aa: CASSYGTSGSYNEQFF
CDR3nt: TGTGCCAGCAGCTACGGGACTAGCGGGAGCTACAATGAGCAGTTCTTC
d_gene: TRBD2
abundance: many
v_gene: TRBV7-2
j_gene: TRBJ2-1

CDR3aa: CASGERDSYNEQFF
CDR3nt: TGTGCTAGCGGAGAGCGGGACTCCTACAATGAGCAGTTCTTC
d_gene: TRBD2
abundance: many
v_gene: TRBV12-5
j_gene: TRBJ2-1

CDR3aa: CSASQAVNQPQHF
CDR3nt: TGCAGTGCTAGTCAGGCGGTCAATCAGCCCCAGCATTTT
d_gene: -
abundance: many
v_gene: TRBV20-1
j_gene: TRBJ1-5

CDR3aa: CASSPRDKPTYNEQFF
CDR3nt: TGTGCCAGCTCCCCCCGGGATAAGCCAACCTACAATGAGCAGTTCTTC
d_gene: -
abundance: -
v_gene: TRBV11-2
j_gene: TRBJ2-1

CDR3aa: CASSVTGTSGRATDTQYF
CDR3nt: TGCGCCAGCAGCGTCACCGGGACTAGCGGGAGGGCCACAGATACGCAGTATTTT
d_gene: TRBD2
abundance: -
v_gene: TRBV5-1
j_gene: TRBJ2-3

CDR3aa: CASSLDGRAPGTQYF
CDR3nt: TGCGCCAGCAGCCTGGATGGAAGGGCGCCCGGGACCCAGTACTTC
d_gene: -
abundance: -
v_gene: TRBV5-1
j_gene: TRBJ2-5

CDR3aa: CSANRPPNTEAFF
CDR3nt: TGCAGTGCTAACAGACCTCCGAACACTGAAGCTTTCTTT
d_gene: -
abundance: many
v_gene: TRBV20-1
j_gene: TRBJ1-1

CDR3aa: CSALGQAIWGNSGNSPLHF
CDR3nt: TGCAGTGCCCTCGGACAGGCAATCTGGGGTAATTCGGGTAATTCACCCCTCCACTTT
d_gene: TRBD1
abundance: -
v_gene: TRBV20-1
j_gene: TRBJ1-6

CDR3aa: CSAKGLAEYNEQFF
CDR3nt: TGCAGTGCTAAGGGACTAGCGGAATACAATGAGCAGTTCTTC
d_gene: TRBD2
abundance: many
v_gene: TRBV20-1
j_gene: TRBJ2-1

CDR3aa: CASSLAGTGSEKLFF
CDR3nt: TGTGCCAGCAGCTTAGCCGGGACAGGGAGTGAAAAACTGTTTTTT
d_gene: TRBD1
abundance: many
v_gene: TRBV7-2
j_gene: TRBJ1-4

CDR3aa: CATSRGRQGNQPQHF
CDR3nt: TGTGCCACCAGCAGGGGCCGACAGGGCAATCAGCCCCAGCATTTT
d_gene: -
abundance: -
v_gene: TRBV15
j_gene: TRBJ1-5

CDR3aa: CASSYGQGRTSYNEQFF
CDR3nt: TGTGCCAGCAGCTACGGACAGGGCCGAACCTCCTACAATGAGCAGTTCTTC
d_gene: TRBD1
abundance: many
v_gene: TRBV9
j_gene: TRBJ2-1

CDR3aa: CASSTDTGTETQYF
CDR3nt: TGTGCCAGCAGCACGGACACCGGGACCGAGACCCAGTACTTC
d_gene: -
abundance: many
v_gene: TRBV6-1
j_gene: TRBJ2-5

CDR3aa: CASSRGDLNTEAFF
CDR3nt: TGTGCCAGCAGCCGCGGGGATTTGAACACTGAAGCTTTCTTT
d_gene: -
abundance: -
v_gene: TRBV5-1
j_gene: TRBJ1-1

CDR3aa: CASSPGTSGRRWSDTQYF
CDR3nt: TGCGCCAGCAGTCCCGGGACTAGCGGGAGGAGGTGGTCCGATACGCAGTATTTT
d_gene: TRBD2
abundance: many
v_gene: TRBV5-1
j_gene: TRBJ2-3

CDR3aa: CASSLNTNEQFF
CDR3nt: TGCGCCAGCAGCTTGAATACGAATGAGCAGTTCTTC
d_gene: -
abundance: -
v_gene: TRBV5-1
j_gene: TRBJ2-1

CDR3aa: CASSQTSGLSYNEQFF
CDR3nt: TGTGCCAGCAGCCAGACTAGCGGGCTTTCCTACAATGAGCAGTTCTTC
d_gene: TRBD2
abundance: many
v_gene: TRBV7-3
j_gene: TRBJ2-1

CDR3aa: CASSMATGRTEAFF
CDR3nt: TGTGCCAGTAGTATGGCTACGGGGCGGACTGAAGCTTTCTTT
d_gene: -
abundance: many
v_gene: TRBV19
j_gene: TRBJ1-1

CDR3aa: CASSDRRPFEQYF
CDR3nt: TGTGCCAGCAGCGATCGGAGGCCTTTTGAGCAGTACTTC
d_gene: -
abundance: -
v_gene: TRBV5-6
j_gene: TRBJ2-7

CDR3aa: CASSTPVPNTGELFF
CDR3nt: TGTGCCAGCAGTACCCCGGTCCCTAACACCGGGGAGCTGTTTTTT
d_gene: -
abundance: -
v_gene: TRBV28
j_gene: TRBJ2-2